Below, 25 T cell receptor beta chains from the same sample are listed, as sequenced in a study of regulatory T cells in long-lasting Graves disease. Specified time point: persistent/refractory GD, antithyroid drugs over 5 years with positive TRAb. Scientists built the TCR library using RNA that was extracted from PBMCs. Building of the TCR beta libraries involved iRepertoire HTBI primers and Arm-PCR of CDR3 regions. A single record per CDR3 protein comes from TCRdb applying MiXCR to the multiplex PCR reads. The sample holds 300,000 to 500,000 distinct CDR3 sequences, around 20% seen once. Sequencing was performed on peripheral blood mononuclear cells (PBMCs), taken when the disease was refractory, from a patient treated with antithyroid drugs. The source of these receptors is a female donor with Graves disease.

This clonotype was observed many times. The chain carries TRBV7-2 and TRBJ1-1; 7 nucleotides agree with TRBD1. Germline CDR1 is SGHTA and CDR2 is FQGNSA. This CDR3 spans 15 amino acids. Germline trimming cut 6 bases from V and 2 bases from J; bases unmatched to any gene: 9. The CDR3 DNA reads TGTGCCAGCAGTTTATCCGGGACAGTTAACACTGAAGCTTTCTTT. Translating gives CASSLSGTVNTEAFF. The full variable domain, completed using reference TRBV7-2 and TRBJ1-1, is GAGVSQSPSNKVTEKGKDVELRCDPISGHTALYWYRQSLGQGLEFLIYFQGNSAPDKSGLPSDRFSAERTGGSVSTLTIQRTQQEDSAVYLCASSLSGTVNTEAFFGQGTRLTVV.

This clonotype was counted many times. The V and J genes are TRBV3-1 and TRBJ1-2; D uncertain. This CDR3 contains 14 residues. Germline V gene data show CDR1 as LGHDT and CDR2 as YNNKEL (reference sequence). V lost 1 base and J 4 bases, leaving 10 bases between the germline ends. The DNA of the CDR3 is TGTGCCAGCAGCCAAGTTGAGGGTATCTATGGCTACACCTTC. Protein sequence: CASSQVEGIYGYTF. Drawing the rest from reference TRBV3-1 and TRBJ1-2, the complete variable domain is DTAVSQTPKYLVTQMGNDKSIKCEQNLGHDTMYWYKQDSKKFLKIMFSYNNKELIINETVPNRFSPKSPDKAHLNLHINSLELGDSAVYFCASSQVEGIYGYTFGSGTRLTVV.

V and J are TRBV7-6 and TRBJ1-4; tentatively, D is TRBD1 (6 bases). The V gene lost 5 bases and the J gene lost 5 bases, with 12 bases spanning the gap. CDR1 and CDR2 (germline): SGHVS, FNYEAQ. This CDR3 has 14 amino acids. For the CDR3, the DNA is TGTGCCAGCAGCCTAGGGACACGAAATGAAAAACTGTTTTTT. The encoded protein is CASSLGTRNEKLFF.

This clonotype was counted only a few times. The chain joins TRBV6-5 to TRBJ2-7; D may correspond to TRBD1 or TRBD2 (6 bases each). Germline-derived CDR1 and CDR2 are MNHEY and SVGAGI. The CDR3 covers 15 residues. Trimming pared 0 bases from V and 4 bases from J, leaving 13 bases between. This CDR3 is CASSYSKGGAYEQYF. DNA of the CDR3: TGTGCCAGCAGTTACTCGAAGGGGGGAGCTTACGAGCAGTACTTC.

This clonotype has just a few counts. The chain carries TRBV7-9 and TRBJ1-2; D not certain. Germline V gene sequence: CDR1 SEHNR, CDR2 FQNEAQ (reference sequence). This CDR3 region has 15 residues. Trimming shortened V by 1 base and J by 4 bases, and 13 bases separated the two germline ends. CDR3 in DNA: TGTGCCAGCAGCTTAGATACCGAAGTCAGCTATGGCTACACCTTC. The encoded protein is CASSLDTEVSYGYTF.

This clonotype came up a few times. The chain joins TRBV10-1 to TRBJ2-7, with D perhaps matching TRBD2 (6 bases). Germline CDR1 WNHNN, CDR2 SYGVQD (reference sequence). CDR3 length: 12 residues. V lost 8 bases and J lost 3, with 11 bases in between. CDR3 loop: CASGGNYYEQYF. The CDR3 bases are TGCGCCAGCGGGGGGAATTACTACGAGCAGTACTTC.

The gene calls are TRBV5-6 and TRBJ2-7, with TRBD2 identical over 8 bases. The CDR3 has 14 residues. CDR1 is SGHDT and CDR2 is YYEEEE in the germline V gene. J lost 6 bases, V lost 1 base, and 6 bases had no gene match. The CDR3 DNA follows: TGTGCCAGCAGCTTGCCCAGCGGGACTAGCGAGCAGTACTTC. Its translation: CASSLPSGTSEQYF. The complete variable domain, with remaining parts taken from reference TRBV5-6 and TRBJ2-7, reads DAGVTQSPTHLIKTRGQQVTLRCSPKSGHDTVSWYQQALGQGPQFIFQYYEEEERQRGNFPDRFSGHQFPNYSSELNVNALLLGDSALYLCASSLPSGTSEQYFGPGTRLTVT.

This chain links TRBV5-1 with TRBJ2-5; D uncertain. Germline V gene data show CDR1 as SGHRS and CDR2 as YFSETQ. CDR3 length equals 13 residues. V lost 0 bases to trimming and J lost 4 bases, with 7 bases between them. The CDR3 nucleotides read TGCGCCAGCAGCTTGGGGCAGGTAGAGACCCAGTACTTC. Translating gives CASSLGQVETQYF.

The sample holds many counts of this clonotype. The chain is built from TRBV12-3 or TRBV12-4 and TRBJ2-2, with 11 positions matching TRBD2. With V trimmed by 6 bases and J by 6 bases, 3 bases remained unmatched. The CDR3 runs 14 residues. The CDR3 reads CASRLAGAAGELFF. In DNA form, the CDR3 reads TGTGCCAGCAGACTAGCGGGAGCCGCCGGGGAGCTGTTTTTT.

This clonotype was detected ten times or more. The gene calls are TRBV7-2 and TRBJ2-7; 11 nucleotides match TRBD1. V lost 4 bases and J lost 6; bases outside the gene matches: 8. Germline values: CDR1 SGHTA, CDR2 FQGNSA. This CDR3 is built from 15 residues. CDR3 DNA: TGTGCCAGCAGCTCGGACAGGGGGCATGCAGGCGAGCAGTACTTC. Protein: CASSSDRGHAGEQYF.

A few counts support this clonotype. As the CDR3 is not closed by the conserved phenylalanine or tryptophan, this likely results from a read error. It is unclear where the CDR3 begins or ends on the DNA, so no DNA is shown, and the CDR3 is as TCRdb lists it. CDR3 residues: CSDTLAGPSA. The V call is TRBV20-1, the J call TRBJ2-7; TRBD2, the D gene given by the table, was not confirmed from the DNA. Germline V gene sequence: CDR1 DFQATT, CDR2 SNEGSKA (reference sequence). The CDR3 is 10 amino acids in total, end residues counted.

This chain joins TRBV20-1 and TRBJ1-2; the match to TRBD1 covers 7 bases. From germline, CDR1 is DFQATT and CDR2 SNEGSKA (reference sequence). The V segment lost 5 bases and the J segment 7 bases; nucleotides outside the gene matches: 4. The CDR3 sequence is 11 residues long. As DNA, the CDR3 is TGCAGTGCTTTACAGGGGACTGGCTACACCTTC. Its protein is CSALQGTGYTF.

This clonotype was observed at least ten times. The genes are TRBV6-2 or TRBV6-3 and TRBJ2-6, with 8 positions matching TRBD1. Trimming at V came to 1 base and at J to 2 bases, leaving 10 bases not matched to a gene. This CDR3 is built from 19 residues. CDR1 MNHEY and CDR2 SVGEGT come from the germline V gene. As DNA, the CDR3 is TGTGCCAGCAGTTACTACGGGACAGGACTGGTGGCTGGGGCCAACGTCCTGACTTTC. Its protein product is CASSYYGTGLVAGANVLTF.

The chain carries TRBV19 and TRBJ1-4; D possibly corresponds to TRBD1 (6 bases). The CDR3 contains 14 residues. The V end lost 5 bases, the J end lost 3 bases, and 10 bases lay between the germline ends. CDR1 and CDR2 (germline): LNHDA, SQIVND (reference sequence). DNA for the CDR3: TGTGCCAGTAGTCTAGGGGGGGCTAATGAAAAACTGTTTTTT. Translating gives CASSLGGANEKLFF.

This chain links TRBV6-2 or TRBV6-3 with TRBJ1-1; perhaps TRBD1 as D (5 bases). The ends were cut back, 2 bases at V and 4 bases at J, with 11 bases in the middle. Germline V lookup: CDR1 MNHEY, CDR2 SVGEGT. This CDR3 spans 14 amino acids. The CDR3 bases are TGTGCCAGCAGTTACAGAGGGGAAAGCACTGAAGCTTTCTTT. Its protein product is CASSYRGESTEAFF.

V usage is TRBV19 and J usage is TRBJ1-2, with D unclear. V shed 8 bases and J shed 8 bases, with 12 bases lying between them. CDR1 and CDR2 from the germline V gene are LNHDA and SQIVND (reference sequence). The CDR3 is 11 amino acids. The CDR3 bases are TGTGCCAGTGACGCGGGCGGCGGCTACACCTTC. The encoded protein is CASDAGGGYTF.

This clonotype has only a few counts. In DNA form, the CDR3 reads TGCAGCTTCAAGCGGGAGGGCCTTGCCGGGGAGCTGTTTTTT. It yields the protein CSFKREGLAGELFF. The rearrangement joins TRBV29-1 to TRBJ2-2; 10 positions match TRBD2. CDR1 is SQVTM, CDR2 ANQGSEA, per germline. There are 14 residues in the CDR3. The junction had 9 bases not matched to a gene; V was cut back by 8 bases and J by 6 bases.

This chain uses TRBV7-2 with TRBJ2-5; D is perhaps TRBD2 (5 bases). The J call may be wrong; the DNA end is better matched by TRBJ2-1. Germline CDR1 is SGHTA and CDR2 is FQGNSA. The length of the CDR3 is 15 residues. CDR3 nucleotides: TGTGCCAGCAGCCTGACCCCCGGGATTGATGGTGAGCAGTTCTTC. This gives the protein CASSLTPGIDGEQFF.

The chain couples TRBV11-2 to TRBJ2-3; D possibly corresponds to TRBD2 (6 bases). Per the germline V gene, CDR1 is SGHAT and CDR2 is FQNNGV. The length of the CDR3 is 15 residues. V lost 5 bases to trimming and J lost 6 bases, with 18 bases between them. This CDR3 reads CASSPSSGGLDTQYF. Written as DNA, the CDR3 is TGTGCCAGCAGCCCCTCCTCTGGGGGGTTGGATACGCAGTATTTT.

This clonotype was found once. V is TRBV5-1 and J is TRBJ2-5; D gene unclear. This CDR3 is 13 amino acids long. V was pared by 1 base and J by 2 bases, with 6 bases between. CDR1 SGHRS and CDR2 YFSETQ come from the germline V gene. CDR3 sequence (DNA): TGCGCCAGCAGCTTGTGGCGACAAGAGACCCAGTACTTC. It is translated as CASSLWRQETQYF.

The table lists this clonotype with a few counts. The chain uses TRBV4-3 and TRBJ2-7; 7 bases line up with TRBD2. The CDR3 is 15 residues long. CDR1 is LGHNA, CDR2 YSLEER, per germline. Trimming removed 0 bases from V and 4 bases from J; junction bases left unmatched: 6. Here the CDR3 DNA reads TGCGCCAGCAGCCAAGATCGGGGGAGGGCTTACGAGCAGTACTTC. It encodes CASSQDRGRAYEQYF.

The chain couples TRBV6-1 to TRBJ1-2, with D unclear. Germline V gene data show CDR1 as MNHNS and CDR2 as SASEGT. The CDR3 sequence is 14 residues long. V lost 6 bases and J 0 bases, leaving 11 bases between the germline ends. In DNA, the CDR3 is TGTGCCAGCAGGCGTAAGATTCCTAACTATGGCTACACCTTC. Translation gives CASRRKIPNYGYTF.

This clonotype was recorded many times. The chain uses TRBV11-2 and TRBJ2-4, with 9 bases that match TRBD1. The CDR3 runs to 15 residues. V dropped 1 base and J dropped 9; count of bases not matched to a gene: 7. CDR1 SGHAT and CDR2 FQNNGV come from the germline V gene. CDR3 residues: CASSLGTGGIGIQYF. Here the CDR3 DNA reads TGTGCCAGCAGCTTAGGAACAGGGGGCATAGGCATTCAGTACTTC.

As regards this clonotype: One base away lies a much larger clone, so this may be a sequencing read error. The chain couples TRBV10-3 to TRBJ2-7, with a possible D match to TRBD2 (6 bases). Per the germline V gene, CDR1 is ENHRY and CDR2 is SYGVKD. The CDR3 covers 15 residues. For the CDR3, the DNA is TGTGCCATCAGTGAGTCGCGGGGTGCCTCCTACGAGCGGTACTTC. Residues: CAISESRGASYERYF.

This clonotype was recorded at least ten times. The gene calls are TRBV28 and TRBJ2-7, with D hard to call. The CDR3 loop spans 14 amino acids. Germline CDR1 MDHEN, CDR2 SYDVKM. Trimming removed 1 base from V and 4 bases from J, with 11 bases in between. DNA for the CDR3: TGTGCCAGCAGTTTATCACGGTCCCTTTACGAGCAGTACTTC. Amino acid sequence: CASSLSRSLYEQYF.